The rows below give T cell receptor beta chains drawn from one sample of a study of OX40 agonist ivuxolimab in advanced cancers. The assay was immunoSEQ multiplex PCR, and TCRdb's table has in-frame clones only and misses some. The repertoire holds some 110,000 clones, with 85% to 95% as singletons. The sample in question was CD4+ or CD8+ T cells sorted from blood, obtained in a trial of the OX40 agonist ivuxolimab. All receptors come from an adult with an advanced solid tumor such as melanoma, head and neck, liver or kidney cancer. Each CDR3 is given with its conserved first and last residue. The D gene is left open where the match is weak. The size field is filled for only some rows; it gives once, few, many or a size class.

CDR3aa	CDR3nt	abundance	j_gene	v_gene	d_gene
CASSLGISMETQYF	TGTGCCAGCAGCTTAGGGATTTCGATGGAGACCCAGTACTTC	.	TRBJ2-5	TRBV7-2	.
CASSHRDRLSPLHF	TGTGCCAGCAGCCACCGGGACAGGCTCTCACCCCTCCACTTT	.	TRBJ1-6	TRBV6-6	TRBD1
CSADERDYGYTF	TGCAGCGCCGACGAACGCGACTATGGCTACACCTTC	.	TRBJ1-2	TRBV29-1	.
CASRGDRGMMYEQYF	TGTGCCAGCCGAGGGGACAGGGGGATGATGTACGAGCAGTACTTC	.	TRBJ2-7	TRBV11-2	TRBD1
CASTPWSNEQFF	TGTGCCAGCACCCCTTGGAGTAATGAGCAGTTCTTC	.	TRBJ2-1	TRBV5-5	.
CASSSTPGANYGYTF	TGTGCCAGCTCATCTACCCCTGGGGCCAACTATGGCTACACCTTC	.	TRBJ1-2	TRBV18	.
CASTVYSENTEAFF	TGTGCCAGTACCGTATACAGTGAGAACACTGAAGCTTTCTTT	.	TRBJ1-1	TRBV19	.
CASSVTGQGNYGYTF	TGTGCCAGTAGTGTTACGGGACAGGGGAACTATGGCTACACCTTC	.	TRBJ1-2	TRBV19	TRBD1
CSVVEGRETQYF	TGCAGCGTTGTGGAGGGCCGAGAGACCCAGTACTTC	.	TRBJ2-5	TRBV29-1	.
CASTVWAGDTEAFF	TGTGCCAGCACCGTGTGGGCAGGGGACACTGAAGCTTTCTTT	.	TRBJ1-1	TRBV28	.
CASRLLGGLGETQYF	TGTGCCAGCAGACTACTAGGAGGGTTAGGAGAGACCCAGTACTTC	.	TRBJ2-5	TRBV28	.
CASSLVLAGGPGQFF	TGTGCCAGCAGCTTAGTCTTAGCGGGAGGGCCTGGGCAGTTCTTC	.	TRBJ2-1	TRBV7-2	TRBD2
CASGSTSGSRIEQFF	TGTGCTAGTGGCTCAACTAGCGGGAGCCGTATCGAGCAGTTCTTC	.	TRBJ2-1	TRBV12-5	TRBD2
CASSIGTTLLQQYF	TGTGCCAGTAGTATAGGAACTACCCTTTTACAGCAGTACTTC	.	TRBJ2-7	TRBV19	.
CASSIDPLAGGYYTF	TGTGCCAGTAGTATAGATCCCCTTGCAGGGGGCTACTACACCTTC	.	TRBJ1-2	TRBV19	TRBD1
CASREKGLSSYEQYF	TGTGCCAGTAGGGAAAAGGGATTAAGCTCCTACGAGCAGTACTTC	.	TRBJ2-7	TRBV19	.
CASSQSRDKAYEQYF	TGCGCCAGCAGTCAATCCCGGGACAAAGCCTACGAGCAGTACTTC	.	TRBJ2-7	TRBV23-1	.
CASSPAWTSGNTIYF	TGTGCCAGCAGCCCTGCGTGGACCTCTGGAAACACCATATATTTT	.	TRBJ1-3	TRBV7-9	.
CASSPLDRNTEAFF	TGTGCCAGCTCACCTTTAGACAGGAACACTGAAGCTTTCTTT	.	TRBJ1-1	TRBV18	.
CASSLSQGVYGNQPQHF	TGTGCCAGCAGCCTCTCACAGGGGGTGTATGGCAATCAGCCCCAGCATTTT	.	TRBJ1-5	TRBV7-9	TRBD1
CAAAASGNTDTQYF	TGTGCCGCGGCGGCTAGCGGGAACACAGATACGCAGTATTTT	.	TRBJ2-3	TRBV6-6	TRBD2
CASSLEGRTGELFF	TGTGCCAGCAGTTTAGAGGGAAGGACCGGGGAGCTGTTTTTT	.	TRBJ2-2	TRBV28	.
CASSLGLARPDTQYF	TGTGCCAGCAGTTTAGGACTAGCCCGCCCAGATACGCAGTATTTT	.	TRBJ2-3	TRBV28	TRBD2
CASSSGHKNTEAFF	TGTGCCAGCAGTTCCGGACACAAGAACACTGAAGCTTTCTTT	.	TRBJ1-1	TRBV28	.
CASKDAAKAFF	TGTGCCAGCAAAGACGCGGCTAAAGCTTTCTTT	.	TRBJ1-1	TRBV2	.
CASSFLNTEAFF	TGTGCCAGTAGTTTTTTGAACACTGAAGCTTTCTTT	.	TRBJ1-1	TRBV19	.
CASSKGFNEQYF	TGTGCCAGCAGTAAAGGGTTTAACGAGCAGTACTTC	once	TRBJ2-7	TRBV6-6	.
CASSAGNVNEQFF	TGTGCCAGCTCCGCAGGTAATGTGAATGAGCAGTTCTTC	.	TRBJ2-1	TRBV18	.
CASSVGGQIYNEQFF	TGTGCCAGCAGCGTAGGGGGACAGATCTACAATGAGCAGTTCTTC	.	TRBJ2-1	TRBV9	TRBD1
CASSDSGGLAGGIEQYF	TGTGCCAGCAGTGACTCAGGGGGACTAGCGGGGGGAATTGAGCAGTACTTC	.	TRBJ2-7	TRBV6-4	TRBD2
CASSQEIGRAWNAFF	TGCGCCAGCAGCCAGGAGATCGGGCGGGCGTGGAACGCTTTCTTT	.	TRBJ1-1	TRBV4-1	.
CASSLVTSGSGGTDTQYF	TGTGCCAGCAGTTTAGTGACTAGCGGGAGCGGTGGCACAGATACGCAGTATTTT	.	TRBJ2-3	TRBV27	TRBD2
CASSPRDYGYTF	TGTGCCAGCAGCCCCCGGGACTATGGCTACACCTTC	few	TRBJ1-2	TRBV28	.
CASSETGGRPQYF	TGTGCCAGCAGCGAGACGGGAGGGAGACCCCAGTACTTC	.	TRBJ2-5	TRBV9	TRBD2
CASSFGGTADNEQFF	TGTGCCAGCAGTTTTGGGGGGACAGCGGACAATGAGCAGTTCTTC	.	TRBJ2-1	TRBV28	.
CASSANGLALNNEQFF	TGTGCCAGCAGCGCAAATGGACTAGCGCTGAACAATGAGCAGTTCTTC	.	TRBJ2-1	TRBV7-2	TRBD2
CASSPDRGNTIYF	TGTGCCAGCTCACCGGACCGGGGGAACACCATATATTTT	.	TRBJ1-3	TRBV18	.
CASSASRGNQPQHF	TGTGCCAGTAGTGCCTCGCGAGGCAATCAGCCCCAGCATTTT	.	TRBJ1-5	TRBV19	.
CASSLRTSGFTDTQYF	TGTGCCAGCAGTCTCCGGACTAGCGGCTTCACAGATACGCAGTATTTT	.	TRBJ2-3	TRBV27	TRBD2
CASTSYGYEQYF	TGTGCCAGCACCTCGTACGGTTACGAGCAGTACTTC	.	TRBJ2-7	TRBV6-1	.
CASSQNGIGGSYEQYF	TGTGCCAGCAGCCAAAACGGAATAGGGGGTTCCTACGAGCAGTACTTC	.	TRBJ2-7	TRBV7-3	.
CASSTYSDNEQFF	TGTGCCAGTAGTACCTATAGCGACAATGAGCAGTTCTTC	.	TRBJ2-1	TRBV19	.
CASSLSGSYNEQFF	TGTGCCAGCAGTCTCTCAGGGTCCTACAATGAGCAGTTCTTC	.	TRBJ2-1	TRBV7-3	.
CASSEWKETQYF	TGTGCCAGCAGTGAATGGAAAGAGACCCAGTACTTC	.	TRBJ2-5	TRBV6-1	.
CASARDRVNEKLFF	TGTGCCAGCGCCAGGGACAGGGTGAATGAAAAACTGTTTTTT	once	TRBJ1-4	TRBV2	TRBD1
CASSSSGTSEARSYNEQFF	TGCGCCAGCAGCTCCTCCGGGACTAGCGAAGCTCGCTCCTACAATGAGCAGTTCTTC	.	TRBJ2-1	TRBV5-1	TRBD2
CASSQQHSYEQYF	TGTGCCAGCTCACAGCAGCACTCCTACGAGCAGTACTTC	.	TRBJ2-7	TRBV18	.
CAISELRETQYF	TGTGCCATCAGTGAGTTGAGAGAGACCCAGTACTTC	.	TRBJ2-5	TRBV10-3	.
CASSPQGYESQPQHF	TGTGCCAGCAGCCCCCAGGGGTACGAAAGTCAGCCCCAGCATTTT	.	TRBJ1-5	TRBV28	.
CASSLGTGGLDTQYF	TGCGCCAGCAGCTTGGGGACAGGGGGCTTAGATACGCAGTATTTT	.	TRBJ2-3	TRBV5-1	TRBD1
CASSSANTDYEQYF	TGTGCCAGCAGCTCTGCCAACACGGATTACGAGCAGTACTTC	.	TRBJ2-7	TRBV7-9	.
CASSLRWGQQPQHF	TGTGCCAGCAGCTTAAGGTGGGGGCAACAGCCCCAGCATTTT	.	TRBJ1-5	TRBV5-5	.